Below are 29 T cell receptor beta chains sequenced from a single sample in a study of shared clonotypes between healthy human individuals (dated by TCRdb to about 2020). The method was the immunoSEQ multiplex PCR assay. TCRdb took over this immuneACCESS table, retaining in-frame rearrangements with V and J assigned. Such tables are incomplete; in checked studies, under half of the missing clones stem from an unresolved V gene, and the remainder is unexplained. This sample comprises approximately 1,500,000 clones, approximately 97% of them detected only once. In total, the top ten clones hold over 1% of the sample. Sequencing was done on a sample of naive CD4+ T cells sorted from blood. The cell subset or site label of this sample denotes: CD45RA+ positively selected. The receptors stem from a man younger than 45 in good health.

This clone was found once. The genes are TRBV5-5 and TRBJ2-7; 9 bases line up with TRBD2. CDR1 is SGHKS and CDR2 is YYEKEE in the germline V gene (reference sequence). Germline trimming cut 1 base from V and 7 bases from J; bases unmatched to any gene: 6. The CDR3 has 14 amino acids. The CDR3 sequence is CASSLRTAGGEQYF. In DNA, the CDR3 is TGTGCCAGCAGCTTGCGGACAGCGGGGGGAGAGCAGTACTTC.

CDR3 in amino acids: CASSLSDTTTYEQYF. CDR3 in DNA: TGTGCCAGCAGCTTATCGGACACTACCACCTACGAGCAGTACTTC. V usage is TRBV7-9 and J usage is TRBJ2-7, with D perhaps matching TRBD1 (5 bases). This CDR3 has 15 residues. CDR1 SEHNR and CDR2 FQNEAQ come from the germline V gene (reference sequence). The V gene lost 2 bases and the J gene lost 2 bases, with 13 bases spanning the gap.

The chain joins TRBV23-1 to TRBJ2-1; D is possibly TRBD1 (5 bases). TRBV23-1 is an open reading frame whose function is uncertain. CDR3 length equals 18 residues. Trimming left V 0 bases short and J 0 bases short, with 15 bases between. CDR3: CASSQSLPRQGSYNEQFF. In DNA form, the CDR3 reads TGCGCCAGCAGTCAATCCCTTCCCCGGCAGGGCTCCTACAATGAGCAGTTCTTC.

CDR3 sequence (DNA): TGTGCCAGCAGCGCCGAGGTCGGGACAGTCTACAATGAGCAGTTCTTC. Translation: CASSAEVGTVYNEQFF. The gene calls are TRBV9 and TRBJ2-1; 7 nucleotides match TRBD1. Germline V gene sequence: CDR1 SGDLS, CDR2 YYNGEE. The CDR3 extends over 16 amino acids. After removal of 3 bases from V and 3 bases from J, the junction contained 9 bases not matched to a gene.

This chain connects TRBV29-1 to TRBJ2-3, with 12 bases aligning to TRBD2. V was clipped by 3 bases and J by 2 bases; unmatched bases: 3. The germline CDR1 and CDR2 sequences are SQVTM and ANQGSEA. The CDR3 is made up of 15 amino acids. Written as DNA, the CDR3 is TGCAGCGTTGATGGACTAGCGGGGACCACAGATACGCAGTATTTT. It specifies CSVDGLAGTTDTQYF.

This clone is a singleton in its sample. The V call is TRBV9, the J call TRBJ1-1, with D tentatively TRBD1 (5 bases). Germline lookup yields CDR1 SGDLS and CDR2 YYNGEE. This CDR3 has 15 residues. Trimming pared 4 bases from V and 5 bases from J, leaving 18 bases between. CDR3 sequence reads: CASSTHAGGPTEAFF. The CDR3 bases are TGTGCCAGCAGCACACACGCCGGGGGTCCGACTGAAGCTTTCTTT. Variable domain in full (rest from reference TRBV9 and TRBJ1-1): DSGVTQTPKHLITATGQRVTLRCSPRSGDLSVYWYQQSLDQGLQFLIQYYNGEERAKGNILERFSAQQFPDLHSELNLSSLELGDSALYFCASSTHAGGPTEAFFGQGTRLTVV.

The chain combines TRBV15 with TRBJ2-5; 11 bases are shared with TRBD1. The germline V gene encodes CDR1 LNHNV and CDR2 YYDKDF (reference sequence). The CDR3 runs to 17 residues. V was pared by 5 bases and J by 3 bases, with 11 bases of the junction left unmatched. This chain's CDR3 is CATSQQVGTGGKETQYF. In DNA, the CDR3 is TGTGCCACCAGCCAACAAGTAGGGACAGGGGGTAAAGAGACCCAGTACTTC.

The chain employs TRBV27 and TRBJ2-1; weak D call: TRBD2 (6 bases). The germline CDR1 and CDR2 sequences are MNHEY and SMNVEV (reference sequence). Trimming removed 5 bases from V and 6 bases from J, with 17 bases in between. This CDR3 has 15 residues. CDR3 DNA sequence: TGTGCCAGCAGTCCTGCCTCTAGCGCCCGCAATGAGCAGTTCTTC. Protein: CASSPASSARNEQFF.

The V and J genes are TRBV28 and TRBJ1-2, with TRBD1 matching over 9 bases. From germline, CDR1 is MDHEN and CDR2 SYDVKM. J gave up 6 bases and V 6 bases, and 14 bases lay outside the gene matches. CDR3 length: 16 amino acids. In nucleotides, the CDR3 is TGTGCCAGCAGCTCCTTCCCCGGGGGACAGGGTCATGGCTACACCTTC. It codes for CASSSFPGGQGHGYTF.

This clone has a handful of counts. The chain carries TRBV5-4 and TRBJ1-2; 9 bases map to TRBD1. The junction had 5 bases not matched to a gene; V was cut back by 0 bases and J by 8 bases. The CDR3 length is 14 residues. Per the germline V gene, CDR1 is SGHNT and CDR2 is YYREEE (reference sequence). The CDR3 coding sequence is TGTGCCAGCAGCTTGGTGGACAGGGGAGGCGGCTACACCTTC. Protein sequence: CASSLVDRGGGYTF.

This clone was observed a single time. The chain couples TRBV20-1 to TRBJ1-1; D unresolved. In germline, CDR1 is DFQATT, CDR2 SNEGSKA (reference sequence). The CDR3 loop spans 9 amino acids. Deletions cut 4 bases from V and 9 bases from J, with 6 bases between. The CDR3 DNA follows: TGCAGTGCTAAACCCCAAGCTTTCTTT. Protein sequence: CSAKPQAFF.

V usage is TRBV28 and J usage is TRBJ1-2; D remains unclear. This CDR3 contains 13 residues. Germline assignment: CDR1 MDHEN and CDR2 SYDVKM. V was cut by 2 bases and J by 8 bases, with 12 bases left in between. CDR3 nucleotides: TGTGCCAGCAGTTTAGGGGTTGGGAAAGGCTACACCTTC. Translation gives CASSLGVGKGYTF.

The rearrangement links TRBV5-1 to TRBJ2-7, with D possibly being TRBD2 (6 bases). V was pared by 0 bases and J by 0 bases, with 22 bases between. The germline V gene encodes CDR1 SGHRS and CDR2 YFSETQ. The CDR3 contains 19 residues. CDR3 sequence: CASSLEAGRTVRHSYEQYF. As DNA, the CDR3 is TGCGCCAGCAGCTTGGAAGCGGGCAGAACAGTTCGTCACTCCTACGAGCAGTACTTC.

This rearrangement joins TRBV4-3 to TRBJ2-2, with D unresolved. Germline V gives CDR1 LGHNA, CDR2 YSLEER. V was clipped by 2 bases and J by 4 bases, with 17 bases between them. This CDR3 has 17 amino acids. The CDR3 here is CASSQSRVESSTGELFF. The CDR3 region has the DNA TGCGCCAGCAGCCAATCTAGGGTAGAATCTAGCACCGGGGAGCTGTTTTTT.

V gene TRBV7-3 combines with J gene TRBJ2-1; D possibly matches TRBD1 or TRBD2 (6 bases each). V dropped 2 bases and J dropped 4 bases, with 15 bases sitting between them. The germline V gene encodes CDR1 SGHTA and CDR2 FQGTGA. This CDR3 is 16 amino acids long. In nucleotides, the CDR3 is TGTGCCAGCAGCTTACTCGGGGGCTCGTTGTACAATGAGCAGTTCTTC. Its protein product is CASSLLGGSLYNEQFF.

V and J are TRBV5-1 and TRBJ2-7, with 12 bases identical to TRBD1. V shed 4 bases, J shed 3 bases, and the junction held 5 bases outside the gene matches. The CDR3 runs to 15 residues. The germline CDR1 and CDR2 sequences are SGHRS and YFSETQ. CDR3 residues: CASSPGTGGGYEQYF. The CDR3 coding sequence is TGCGCCAGCAGCCCAGGGACAGGGGGCGGCTACGAGCAGTACTTC.

This clone was detected a few times. V is TRBV6-4 and J is TRBJ1-1; 7 bases line up with TRBD1. After removal of 6 bases from V and 0 bases from J, the junction contained 10 bases not matched to a gene. The germline V gene encodes CDR1 MRHNA and CDR2 SNTAGT. There are 16 residues in the CDR3. This CDR3 reads CASRAPGQNLNTEAFF. CDR3 bases: TGTGCCAGCAGGGCTCCGGGACAGAATTTGAACACTGAAGCTTTCTTT.

This chain connects TRBV7-2 to TRBJ2-7; TRBD2 agrees at 9 bases. The CDR3 runs 15 residues. V shed 0 bases and J 5 bases; nucleotides not matched to a gene: 5. Germline V gene data show CDR1 as SGHTA and CDR2 as FQGNSA. CDR3 nucleotide sequence: TGTGCCAGCAGCTTAGCGGGGACTAGCTACCACGAGCAGTACTTC. As protein: CASSLAGTSYHEQYF.

The chain recombines TRBV6-6 with TRBJ1-2, with 10 bases fitting TRBD1. Germline V gene sequence: CDR1 MNHNY, CDR2 SVGAGI (reference sequence). The CDR3 has 15 amino acids. V lost 2 bases to trimming and J lost 2 bases; unmatched junction nucleotides: 2. The CDR3 protein is CASSYRDRGNYGYTF. CDR3 nucleotides: TGTGCCAGCAGTTACCGGGACAGGGGCAACTATGGCTACACCTTC.

This chain uses TRBV30 with TRBJ1-2; 10 bases agree with TRBD1. The CDR3 is made up of 15 amino acids. V was clipped by 4 bases and J by 7 bases; unmatched bases: 12. Germline V gene lookup returns CDR1 GTSNPN and CDR2 SVGIG (reference sequence). The CDR3: CAWTSGTGERGGYTF. The CDR3 bases are TGTGCCTGGACGTCCGGGACAGGGGAGAGAGGTGGCTACACCTTC. The full variable domain, its missing parts supplied by reference TRBV30 and TRBJ1-2, is SQTIHQWPATLVQPVGSPLSLECTVEGTSNPNLYWYRQAAGRGLQLLFYSVGIGQISSEVPQNLSASRPQDRQFILSSKKLLLSDSGFYLCAWTSGTGERGGYTFGSGTRLTVV.

The chain links TRBV27 to TRBJ1-5; no reliable D call. Trimming removed 3 bases at V and 6 bases at J, with 15 bases between. CDR3 length equals 15 residues. Germline CDR1 and CDR2: MNHEY and SMNVEV (reference sequence). The CDR3: CASSFRWQVGQPQHF. CDR3 coding DNA: TGTGCCAGCAGTTTTAGGTGGCAGGTGGGTCAGCCCCAGCATTTT.

The chain joins TRBV4-3 to TRBJ1-2, with a weak D call TRBD1 (5 bases). Germline V gene data show CDR1 as LGHNA and CDR2 as YSLEER. This CDR3 is 15 amino acids long. Trimming removed 0 bases from V and 6 bases from J, with 14 bases in between. The CDR3 coding sequence is TGCGCCAGCAGCCAAGATCTGGTACAGGAAGATGGCTACACCTTC. Translated, it gives CASSQDLVQEDGYTF.

This clone was observed a single time. V and J are TRBV6-5 and TRBJ2-6, with D hard to call. Germline CDR1 and CDR2: MNHEY and SVGAGI. V lost 5 bases and J 0 bases, leaving 8 bases between the germline ends. The CDR3 sequence is 15 residues long. The CDR3 loop reads CASSQDPSGANVLTF. CDR3 coding DNA: TGTGCCAGCAGTCAAGACCCCTCTGGGGCCAACGTCCTGACTTTC.

On this clone itself: The same CDR3 can be traced to other DNA sequences in this sample. This sequence joins TRBV10-3 and TRBJ2-5; the D is unclear. V shed 3 bases and J shed 5 bases, with 7 bases lying between them. This CDR3 spans 12 amino acids. The germline V gene encodes CDR1 ENHRY and CDR2 SYGVKD. The CDR3: CAISEGEETQYF. As DNA, the CDR3 is TGTGCCATCAGTGAAGGAGAGGAGACCCAGTACTTC.

The chain joins TRBV6-6 to TRBJ2-3, with TRBD2 matching 7 bases. Germline V CDR1 and CDR2: MNHNY, SVGAGI (reference sequence). V shed 5 bases, J shed 2 bases, and the junction held 10 bases outside the gene matches. The CDR3 is 16 residues long. In DNA, the CDR3 is TGTGCCAGCAGTGGACTAGTTGTGCAATACACAGATACGCAGTATTTT. This translates into CASSGLVVQYTDTQYF.

CDR3 sequence (DNA): TGTGCCAGCAGCTTTTTCGCAGGGACTCGATACGAGCAGTACTTC. Residues: CASSFFAGTRYEQYF. The V gene is TRBV7-9, the J gene TRBJ2-7; tentatively, D is TRBD2 (6 bases). The CDR3 sequence is 15 residues long. The germline CDR1 and CDR2 sequences are SEHNR and FQNEAQ (reference sequence). Trimming removed 3 bases at V and 4 bases at J, with 16 bases between.

With regard to this clone: Additional DNA sequences in this sample encode the identical CDR3. V usage is TRBV7-6 and J usage is TRBJ2-3; TRBD2 agrees at 7 bases. Trimming at V came to 0 bases and at J to 0 bases, leaving 0 bases not matched to a gene. Looked up from germline, CDR1 is SGHVS and CDR2 is FNYEAQ. CDR3 length equals 15 residues. The CDR3: CASSLASGSTDTQYF. The CDR3 DNA is TGTGCCAGCAGCTTAGCTAGCGGGAGCACAGATACGCAGTATTTT.

This clone was detected only once. The identical CDR3 is also encoded by other nucleotide sequences in the sample. The chain uses TRBV18 and TRBJ1-4; D uncertain. Germline CDR1 KGHSH, CDR2 LQKENI. CDR3 length equals 12 residues. Trimming shortened V by 3 bases and J by 8 bases, and 7 bases separated the two germline ends. For the CDR3, the DNA is TGTGCCAGCTCACCCGGGGAAGAAAAACTGTTTTTT. It translates to CASSPGEEKLFF.

This sequence joins TRBV28 and TRBJ1-2; tentatively, D is TRBD1 (5 bases). The V end lost 6 bases, the J end lost 0 bases, and 14 bases lay between the germline ends. From germline, CDR1 is MDHEN and CDR2 SYDVKM. There are 15 residues in the CDR3. CDR3: CASSQGTPANYGYTF. CDR3 bases: TGTGCCAGCAGCCAAGGGACGCCCGCTAACTATGGCTACACCTTC.